The rows below give T cell receptor beta chains drawn from one sample of a study of cytomegalovirus exposure and HLA in healthy donors. TCRdb's table, derived via immunoSEQ multiplex PCR, lists solely in-frame clones and lacks some. In the table there are under 80,000 clones, approximately 94% of which are singletons. Sequenced sample: PBMCs. Receptors originate from a woman aged 18-29 years in good health and CMV-seropositive. Both conserved end residues are part of each CDR3. A D gene is named only where the DNA matches it firmly. The listing skips clone size in some rows; elsewhere it reads once, few, many or a size class.

j_gene | abundance | v_gene | d_gene | CDR3aa | CDR3nt
TRBJ2-2 | - | TRBV25-1 | - | CASRQGGNTGELFF | TGTGCCTCAAGACAGGGAGGGAACACCGGGGAGCTGTTTTTT
TRBJ1-2 | once | TRBV19 | - | CASIGTGTAINYGYTF | TGTGCCAGTATTGGGACCGGGACTGCAATTAACTATGGCTACACCTTC
TRBJ2-1 | - | TRBV4-3 | TRBD2 | CASSQDGLAAYNEQFF | TGCGCCAGCAGCCAAGATGGGCTAGCGGCCTACAATGAGCAGTTCTTC
TRBJ2-3 | - | TRBV7-2 | - | CASNVNGGTDTQYF | TGTGCCAGCAACGTTAACGGGGGCACAGATACGCAGTATTTT
TRBJ2-5 | - | TRBV11-2 | - | CASSLATRHPLQETQYF | TGTGCCAGCAGCTTAGCGACTAGGCATCCCTTACAAGAGACCCAGTACTTC
TRBJ2-7 | - | TRBV18 | TRBD1 | CASSNDRVAGEQYF | TGTGCCAGCTCCAACGACAGGGTTGCGGGCGAGCAGTACTTC
TRBJ2-3 | - | TRBV7-3 | - | CASSLDGGTDTQYF | TGTGCCAGCAGCTTAGACGGGGGCACAGATACGCAGTATTTT
TRBJ1-1 | - | TRBV7-2 | - | CASIPVGPVAFF | TGTGCCAGTATCCCTGTTGGGCCAGTCGCTTTCTTT
TRBJ1-4 | - | TRBV4-2 | TRBD1 | CASSQDGQGASTNEKLFF | TGTGCCAGCAGCCAAGATGGGCAGGGGGCGTCAACTAATGAAAAACTGTTTTTT
TRBJ2-1 | - | TRBV6-1 | TRBD1 | CASSVGTGGSEQFF | TGTGCCAGCAGTGTGGGGACAGGGGGCAGTGAGCAGTTCTTC
TRBJ1-2 | - | TRBV2 | TRBD1 | CATTGGGYTF | TGTGCCACAACAGGGGGCGGCTACACCTTC
TRBJ2-3 | - | TRBV10-3 | - | CATRPGGTTADTQYF | TGTGCCACCAGGCCAGGGGGGACGACGGCAGATACGCAGTATTTT
TRBJ2-7 | - | TRBV10-3 | - | CAISDQLQREQYF | TGTGCCATCAGTGACCAACTACAAAGGGAGCAGTACTTC
TRBJ1-1 | - | TRBV6-5 | - | CASSPGGTGAFF | TGTGCCAGCAGTCCCGGGGGGACCGGAGCTTTCTTT
TRBJ1-5 | - | TRBV4-1 | - | CASSQEQGDQPQHF | TGCGCCAGCAGCCAAGAGCAGGGCGATCAGCCCCAGCATTTT
TRBJ2-2 | once | TRBV5-1 | - | CASSLVPGVNTGELFF | TGCGCCAGCAGCTTGGTGCCAGGGGTGAACACCGGGGAGCTGTTTTTT
TRBJ2-1 | once | TRBV7-3 | TRBD1 | CASSGTGGLNEQFF | TGTGCCAGCAGCGGGACAGGGGGTCTCAATGAGCAGTTCTTC
TRBJ2-3 | - | TRBV6-4 | TRBD2 | CASSSGVGTDTQYF | TGTGCCAGCAGCAGCGGGGTGGGCACAGATACGCAGTATTTT
TRBJ1-1 | - | TRBV5-1 | - | CASSTGNTEAFF | TGCGCCAGCTCTACAGGGAACACTGAAGCTTTCTTT
TRBJ1-1 | - | TRBV6-5 | - | CASSPPRLNTEAFF | TGTGCCAGCAGCCCCCCGCGGTTGAACACTGAAGCTTTCTTT
TRBJ1-1 | - | TRBV12-5 | TRBD1 | CASAVDRGGTEAFF | TGTGCTAGTGCCGTTGACAGGGGAGGAACTGAAGCTTTCTTT
TRBJ1-1 | - | TRBV6-6 | - | CASRYQGLNTEAFF | TGTGCCAGCAGATACCAGGGATTGAACACTGAAGCTTTCTTT
TRBJ1-5 | - | TRBV18 | - | CASSPSTGWNNQPQHF | TGTGCCAGCTCACCATCAACAGGGTGGAACAATCAGCCCCAGCATTTT
TRBJ2-7 | - | TRBV28 | - | CASSLYLGQEQYF | TGTGCCAGCAGTTTATACCTAGGACAGGAGCAGTACTTC
TRBJ2-5 | - | TRBV9 | TRBD1 | CASSFSDRQETQYF | TGTGCCAGCAGCTTTTCGGACAGGCAAGAGACCCAGTACTTC
TRBJ2-3 | - | TRBV27 | TRBD1 | CASSRLLRDRGTGTDTQYF | TGTGCCAGCAGTAGACTACTCCGGGACAGGGGAACGGGAACAGATACGCAGTATTTT
TRBJ1-1 | - | TRBV15 | - | CATSRDKVLEEPTTGGNTEAFF | TGTGCCACCAGCAGAGATAAGGTCTTAGAGGAACCAACTACGGGAGGGAACACTGAAGCTTTCTTT
TRBJ2-7 | - | TRBV28 | TRBD2 | CASSPTRGGAWYEQYF | TGTGCCAGCAGTCCTACTCGCGGGGGGGCTTGGTACGAGCAGTACTTC
TRBJ1-1 | - | TRBV7-2 | TRBD1 | CASSLLGTANTEAFF | TGTGCCAGCAGCTTACTCGGGACAGCGAACACTGAAGCTTTCTTT
TRBJ2-7 | - | TRBV5-8 | - | CASRHTGSPYEQYF | TGTGCCAGCAGACATACAGGGAGCCCCTACGAGCAGTACTTC
TRBJ1-4 | - | TRBV23-1 | - | CASSPPYQGRATNEKLFF | TGCGCCAGCAGTCCGCCGTACCAGGGGCGTGCAACTAATGAAAAACTGTTTTTT
TRBJ2-5 | - | TRBV5-8 | TRBD2 | CASSFLLAGGQETQYF | TGTGCCAGCAGCTTTCTGCTAGCGGGGGGCCAAGAGACCCAGTACTTC
TRBJ1-2 | once | TRBV9 | TRBD1 | CASSVGIGGANGYTF | TGTGCCAGCAGCGTCGGTATAGGGGGCGCGAATGGCTACACCTTC
TRBJ2-7 | - | TRBV7-2 | - | CASSPLSYPPNSYEQYF | TGTGCCAGCAGCCCCCTAAGCTATCCTCCTAACTCCTACGAGCAGTACTTC
TRBJ1-1 | - | TRBV2 | TRBD1 | CASSLQGAWTEAFF | TGTGCCAGTTCGTTACAGGGGGCTTGGACTGAAGCTTTCTTT
TRBJ2-1 | - | TRBV4-1 | TRBD2 | CASTRGLAGVTSYNEQFF | TGCGCCAGCACTCGCGGACTAGCGGGAGTGACATCCTACAATGAGCAGTTCTTC
TRBJ1-2 | - | TRBV7-9 | - | CASSDPWSQGGYTF | TGTGCCAGCAGCGACCCTTGGAGCCAGGGTGGCTACACCTTC
TRBJ2-3 | - | TRBV29-1 | - | CSGQQGDTQYF | TGCAGCGGCCAACAGGGCGATACGCAGTATTTT
TRBJ2-1 | - | TRBV7-6 | - | CASSLGEIVGEQFF | TGTGCCAGCAGCTTAGGAGAGATAGTCGGTGAGCAGTTCTTC
TRBJ2-1 | - | TRBV4-1 | TRBD2 | CATSMGGVSAEQFF | TGCGCCACCTCTATGGGGGGGGTTAGTGCTGAGCAGTTCTTC
TRBJ2-7 | - | TRBV30 | TRBD2 | CAWRTLAGGPYEQYF | TGTGCCTGGAGGACACTAGCGGGAGGCCCCTACGAGCAGTACTTC
TRBJ1-3 | - | TRBV9 | - | CASSVAGTSSGNTIYF | TGTGCCAGCAGCGTAGCTGGCACAAGCTCTGGAAACACCATATATTTT
TRBJ2-5 | few | TRBV4-2 | - | CASSQEEAAAEETQYF | TGTGCCAGCAGCCAAGAGGAGGCAGCTGCGGAAGAGACCCAGTACTTC
TRBJ2-7 | - | TRBV4-3 | TRBD1 | CASSRSGQGNYEQYF | TGCGCCAGCAGCCGAAGTGGACAGGGAAACTACGAGCAGTACTTC
TRBJ1-2 | - | TRBV11-2 | - | CASSLIEGYTF | TGTGCCAGCAGCCTTATAGAAGGCTACACCTTC
TRBJ2-1 | - | TRBV11-1 | TRBD2 | CASSLTSGDNEQFF | TGTGCCAGCAGCTTGACTAGCGGGGACAATGAGCAGTTCTTC
TRBJ2-5 | few | TRBV5-1 | TRBD2 | CASSPRGSGEETQYF | TGCGCCAGCAGCCCCCGCGGAAGCGGGGAAGAGACCCAGTACTTC
TRBJ2-3 | - | TRBV15 | TRBD2 | CATSRPGTSGSHTQYF | TGTGCCACCAGCAGGCCCGGGACTAGCGGGAGTCATACGCAGTATTTT
TRBJ2-3 | - | TRBV4-2 | TRBD2 | CASSQGGTSGRKEDTQYF | TGTGCCAGCAGCCAAGGGGGGACTAGCGGGAGGAAAGAAGATACGCAGTATTTT
TRBJ2-2 | few | TRBV4-3 | - | CASSQVRLAGELFF | TGCGCCAGCAGCCAAGTGAGACTAGCCGGGGAGCTGTTTTTT
TRBJ1-2 | once | TRBV4-3 | - | CASSQDRGPYGYTF | TGCGCCAGCAGCCAAGATAGAGGGCCCTATGGCTACACCTTC
TRBJ1-1 | - | TRBV9 | - | CASSSGGNTEAFF | TGTGCCAGCAGCAGCGGGGGGAACACTGAAGCTTTCTTT
TRBJ2-5 | - | TRBV7-9 | - | CASSLGSGYMETQYF | TGTGCCAGCAGCTTAGGGAGTGGGTATATGGAGACCCAGTACTTC
TRBJ2-7 | - | TRBV6-6 | - | CASSYSNQKEQYF | TGTGCCAGCAGTTACTCAAATCAGAAGGAGCAGTACTTC
TRBJ2-2 | - | TRBV11-3 | TRBD2 | CASSLAGTSARPGELFF | TGTGCCAGCAGCTTAGCTGGGACTAGCGCCCGTCCCGGGGAGCTGTTTTTT
TRBJ2-1 | - | TRBV7-2 | - | CASSFGQFYVEQFF | TGTGCCAGCAGCTTCGGACAGTTTTACGTGGAGCAGTTCTTC
TRBJ2-5 | - | TRBV7-6 | - | CASRSGETQYF | TGTGCCAGCAGGTCGGGTGAGACCCAGTACTTC
TRBJ2-1 | - | TRBV5-6 | TRBD2 | CASSPGLAVPSSYNEQFF | TGTGCCAGCAGCCCGGGACTAGCGGTGCCCAGCTCCTACAATGAGCAGTTCTTC
TRBJ1-3 | - | TRBV18 | - | CASSHDSVSGNTIYF | TGTGCCAGCTCACACGACTCGGTCTCTGGAAACACCATATATTTT
TRBJ1-2 | - | TRBV4-3 | - | CASSQDPTGSYTF | TGCGCCAGCAGCCAAGATCCCACAGGCAGCTACACCTTC